Sequencing of this TCR beta chain was carried out in a study of T-cell memory formation after mild COVID-19. Overall study findings and caveats: The CD4+ clones that contracted clustered mainly within CM and EM, and the CD8+ clones concentrated in EMRA. Among clones contracting day 15 to 85, CD4/CD8 was balanced, whereas later expanders leaned CD4+.

This clonotype was seen a handful of times. As yet, its antigen is unknown. From 5'RACE with constant-segment primers came TCR alpha and TCR beta cDNA libraries that carried sample barcodes and UMIs. One entry per CDR3 protein results from TCRdb running MiXCR on the 5' RACE reads. The data hold about 470,000 distinct CDR3 sequences, with about 20% observed a single time. The CDR3 has 15 amino acids. Trimming pared 1 base from V and 0 bases from J, leaving 7 bases between. The receptor's source is an adult woman who had mild COVID-19 (a few samples of this study predate the infection). Cell type and time point are not known. Sequenced: PBMCs or a T cell subset sorted from them (not recorded which). The chain combines TRBV12-3 or TRBV12-4 with TRBJ1-5, with D uncertain. CDR3 in DNA: TGTGCCAGCAGTTTAGACGGAGCTAGCAATCAGCCCCAGCATTTT. Translating gives CASSLDGASNQPQHF.